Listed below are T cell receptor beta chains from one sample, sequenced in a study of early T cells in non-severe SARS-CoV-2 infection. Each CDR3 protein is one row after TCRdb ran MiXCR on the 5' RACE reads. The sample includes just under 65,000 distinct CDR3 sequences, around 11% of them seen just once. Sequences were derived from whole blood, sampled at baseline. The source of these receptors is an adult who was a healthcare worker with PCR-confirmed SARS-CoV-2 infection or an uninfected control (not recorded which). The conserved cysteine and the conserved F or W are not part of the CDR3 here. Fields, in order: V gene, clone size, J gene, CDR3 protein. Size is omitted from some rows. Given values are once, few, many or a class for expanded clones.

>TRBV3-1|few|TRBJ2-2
ASSQVWTGGGTGELF
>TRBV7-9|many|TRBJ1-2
ASSLALGTGSNYGYT
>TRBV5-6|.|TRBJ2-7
ASSLGMRTYEQY
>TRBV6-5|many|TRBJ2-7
ASRPSGASYEQY
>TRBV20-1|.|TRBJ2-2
SARDLTSDTGELF
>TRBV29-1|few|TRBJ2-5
SVEPQDQETQY
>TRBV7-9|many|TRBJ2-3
ASAGDLRGVADTQY
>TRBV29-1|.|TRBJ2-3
SVITSGEDTQY
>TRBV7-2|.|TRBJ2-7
ASSLGDRGPVQY
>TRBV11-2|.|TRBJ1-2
ASSPRGNYGYT
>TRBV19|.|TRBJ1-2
ASSGDGTGGRIY
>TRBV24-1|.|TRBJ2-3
ATSDSSNFEDTQY
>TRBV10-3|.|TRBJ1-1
AIRDRGGSENTEAF
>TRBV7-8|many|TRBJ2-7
ASSLHQGPSYEQY
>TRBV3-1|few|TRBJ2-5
ASSHRAETQY
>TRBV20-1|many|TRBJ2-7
SAGGQSSYEQY